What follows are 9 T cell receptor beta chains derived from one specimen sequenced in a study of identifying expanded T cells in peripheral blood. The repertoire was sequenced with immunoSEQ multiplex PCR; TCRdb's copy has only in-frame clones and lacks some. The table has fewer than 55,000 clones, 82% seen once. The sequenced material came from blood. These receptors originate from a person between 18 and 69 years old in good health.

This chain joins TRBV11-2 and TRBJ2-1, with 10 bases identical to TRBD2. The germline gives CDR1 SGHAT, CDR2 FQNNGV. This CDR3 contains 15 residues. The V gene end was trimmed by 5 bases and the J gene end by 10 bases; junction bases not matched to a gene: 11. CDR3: CASSLLAGGRTEQFF. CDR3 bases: TGTGCCAGCAGCCTCTTAGCGGGGGGACGCACGGAGCAGTTCTTC.

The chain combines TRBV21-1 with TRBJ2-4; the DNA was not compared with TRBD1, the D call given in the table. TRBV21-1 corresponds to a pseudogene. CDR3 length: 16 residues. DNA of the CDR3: TGTGCCAGCAGCCTAGTGACAGGGGGCCTCGAAAACATTCAGTACTTC. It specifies CASSLVTGGLENIQYF.

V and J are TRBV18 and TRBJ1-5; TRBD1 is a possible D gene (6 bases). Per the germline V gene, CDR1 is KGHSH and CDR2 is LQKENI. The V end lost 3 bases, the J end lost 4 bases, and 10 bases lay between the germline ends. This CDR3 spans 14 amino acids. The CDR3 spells CASSPDRNNQPQHF. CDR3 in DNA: TGTGCCAGCTCACCCGACAGGAATAATCAGCCCCAGCATTTT.

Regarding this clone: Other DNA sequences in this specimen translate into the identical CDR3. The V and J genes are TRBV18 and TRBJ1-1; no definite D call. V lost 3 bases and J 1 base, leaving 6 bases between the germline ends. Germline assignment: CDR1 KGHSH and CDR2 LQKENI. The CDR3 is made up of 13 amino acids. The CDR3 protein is CASSPNRNTEAFF. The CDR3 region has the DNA TGTGCCAGCTCACCCAACAGGAACACTGAAGCTTTCTTT.

CDR3 amino acids: CASSLRQGLETQYF. For the CDR3, the DNA is TGCGCCAGCAGCCTACGACAGGGTTTAGAGACCCAGTACTTC. The chain is built from TRBV5-1 and TRBJ2-5, with TRBD1 identical over 7 bases. CDR1 is SGHRS and CDR2 is YFSETQ in the germline V gene. The CDR3 totals 14 residues. The junction had 7 bases not matched to a gene; V was cut back by 4 bases and J by 4 bases.

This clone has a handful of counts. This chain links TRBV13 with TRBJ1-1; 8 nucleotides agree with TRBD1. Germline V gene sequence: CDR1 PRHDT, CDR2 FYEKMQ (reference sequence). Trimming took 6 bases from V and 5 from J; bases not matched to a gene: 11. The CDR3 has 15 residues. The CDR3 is CASSLGAGGHTEAFF. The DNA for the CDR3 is TGTGCCAGCAGTCTAGGGGCAGGGGGCCATACTGAAGCTTTCTTT.

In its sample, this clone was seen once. As DNA, the CDR3 is TGTGCCAGCAGTTCGGGACAGTCAAAGACCCAGTACTTC. Translation gives CASSSGQSKTQYF. The chain employs TRBV7-9 and TRBJ2-5; 7 bases match TRBD1. The CDR3 has 13 residues. The V gene's germline CDR1 is SEHNR and CDR2 FQNEAQ (reference sequence). The ends lost 6 bases at V and 6 bases at J; junction bases unmatched: 7.

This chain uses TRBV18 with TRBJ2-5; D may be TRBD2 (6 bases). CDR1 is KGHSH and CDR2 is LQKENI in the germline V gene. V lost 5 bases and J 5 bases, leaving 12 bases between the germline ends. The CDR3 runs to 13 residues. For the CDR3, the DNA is TGTGCCAGCTCATTCGGGAGTATGGAGACCCAGTACTTC. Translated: CASSFGSMETQYF.

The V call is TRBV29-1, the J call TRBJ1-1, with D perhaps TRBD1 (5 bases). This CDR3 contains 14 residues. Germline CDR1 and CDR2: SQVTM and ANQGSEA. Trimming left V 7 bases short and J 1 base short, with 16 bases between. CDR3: CSALTVMSNTEAFF. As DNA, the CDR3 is TGCAGCGCTTTGACAGTCATGTCGAACACTGAAGCTTTCTTT.